This T cell receptor (beta chain) came from a study of cytomegalovirus exposure and HLA in healthy donors. At the level of the study: About 85 million unique TCRs from HLA-typed donors were held in an early release of data.

As concerns this clone: The target antigen is unknown.

CDR3 size: 12 residues. V was clipped by 8 bases and J by 8 bases; unmatched bases: 7. Looked up from germline, CDR1 is MGHDK and CDR2 is SYGVNS. With 60 Vbeta and 13 Jbeta primers, the PCR was carried out. Clones were sequenced by immunoSEQ multiplex PCR, and TCRdb holds only the in-frame ones, with some missing. Counted here are roughly 130,000 clones, approximately 79% occurring once; the ten biggest clones make up approximately 0.97%. Study-wide findings and caveats: Information on immune exposure was restricted to one variable (CMV serostatus).

This chain joins TRBV25-1 and TRBJ1-2; 8 positions agree with TRBD1. Sequenced material: PBMCs. The TCR comes from a young man in good health and CMV-seronegative. The CDR3: CASVGQGEGYTF. CDR3 DNA sequence: TGTGCCAGCGTCGGACAGGGAGAGGGCTACACCTTC.